Sequencing of this T cell receptor beta chain was carried out in a study of metastatic and nonmetastatic thyroid tumors. Notes on the study in general: Significantly greater TCR beta diversity was reportedly found in malignant thyroid tumors than in benign nodules (in blood and tumor).

No treatment of any kind had been given to any patient before thyroid surgery. Germline V CDR1 and CDR2: MNHEY, SMNVEV (reference sequence). With V trimmed by 4 bases and J by 3 bases, 4 bases remained unmatched. CDR3 length: 14 residues. This clone was counted a few times. The antigen is not known. TCRdb re-analyzed the PCR reads through MiXCR. Here the sample spans tens of thousands of clones, roughly 22% being singletons. The clonotype was recovered from a female donor with papillary thyroid cancer or a benign thyroid nodule (not recorded which). Some clones in this sample may be carry-over from other donors' samples. The chain carries TRBV27 and TRBJ2-7, with TRBD2 identical over 9 bases. The sequenced material came from tumor tissue. The CDR3 DNA sequence: TGTGCCAGCAGTTCTAGCGGGGTTGACTACGAGCAGTACTTC. This encodes CASSSSGVDYEQYF.